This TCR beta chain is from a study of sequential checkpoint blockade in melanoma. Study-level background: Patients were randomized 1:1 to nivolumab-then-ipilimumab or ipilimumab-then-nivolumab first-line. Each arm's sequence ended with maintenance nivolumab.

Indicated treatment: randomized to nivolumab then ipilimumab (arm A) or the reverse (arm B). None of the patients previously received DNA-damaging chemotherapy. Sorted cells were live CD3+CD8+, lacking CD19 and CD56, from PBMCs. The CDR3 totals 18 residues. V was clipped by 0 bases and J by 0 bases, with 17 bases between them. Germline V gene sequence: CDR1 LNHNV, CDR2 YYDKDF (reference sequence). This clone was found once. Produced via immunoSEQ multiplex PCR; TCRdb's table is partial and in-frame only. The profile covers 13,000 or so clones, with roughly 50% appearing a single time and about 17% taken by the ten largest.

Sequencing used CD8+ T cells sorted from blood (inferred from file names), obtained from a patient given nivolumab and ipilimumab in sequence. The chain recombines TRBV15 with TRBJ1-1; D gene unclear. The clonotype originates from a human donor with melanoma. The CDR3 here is CATSRDLLEEAMNTEAFF. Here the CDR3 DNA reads TGTGCCACCAGCAGAGATCTTTTGGAGGAGGCGATGAACACTGAAGCTTTCTTT.